The T cell receptor beta chain under discussion was sequenced for a study of cytomegalovirus exposure and HLA in healthy donors. The PCR made use of 60 Vbeta and 13 Jbeta primers. Repertoires were generated with immunoSEQ multiplex PCR, while TCRdb's copy carries only in-frame clones and drops some. The sample lists around 150,000 clones, approximately 71% occurring once. CDR1 is WNHNN and CDR2 is SYGVQD in the germline V gene (reference sequence). The junction had 3 bases not matched to a gene; V was cut back by 2 bases and J by 2 bases. The CDR3 length is 16 residues. The chain joins TRBV10-1 to TRBJ2-2; 9 bases are shared with TRBD2. The sample comprised PBMCs. The TCR comes from a man aged 25-45 years in good health and CMV-seronegative. The CDR3 DNA reads as TGCGCCAGCAGTGAGGCTAGCGGGACTAACACCGGGGAGCTGTTTTTT. It is translated as CASSEASGTNTGELFF.